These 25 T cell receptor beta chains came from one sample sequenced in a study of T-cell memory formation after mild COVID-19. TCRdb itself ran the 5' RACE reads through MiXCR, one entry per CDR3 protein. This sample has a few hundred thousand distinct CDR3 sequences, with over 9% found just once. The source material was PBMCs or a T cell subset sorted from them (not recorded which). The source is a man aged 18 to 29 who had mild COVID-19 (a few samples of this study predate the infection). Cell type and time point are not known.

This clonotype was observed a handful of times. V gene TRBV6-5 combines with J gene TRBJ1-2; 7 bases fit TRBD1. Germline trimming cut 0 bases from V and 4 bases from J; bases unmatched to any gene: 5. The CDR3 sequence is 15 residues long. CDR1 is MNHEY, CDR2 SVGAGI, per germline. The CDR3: CASSYSGQLLYGYTF. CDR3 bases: TGTGCCAGCAGTTACTCGGGACAGCTACTCTATGGCTACACCTTC.

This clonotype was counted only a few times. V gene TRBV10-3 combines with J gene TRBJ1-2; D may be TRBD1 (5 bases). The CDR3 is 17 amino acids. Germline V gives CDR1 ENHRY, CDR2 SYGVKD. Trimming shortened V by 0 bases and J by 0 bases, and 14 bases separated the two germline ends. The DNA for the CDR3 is TGTGCCATCAGTGAGTCGAGGGGCGGCCGCACTAACTATGGCTACACCTTC. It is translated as CAISESRGGRTNYGYTF.

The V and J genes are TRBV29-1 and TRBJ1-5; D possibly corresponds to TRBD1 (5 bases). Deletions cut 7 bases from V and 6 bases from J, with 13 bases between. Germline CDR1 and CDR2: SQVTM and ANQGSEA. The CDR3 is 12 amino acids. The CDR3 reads CSGQDRGQPQHF. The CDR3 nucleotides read TGCAGCGGCCAAGATAGGGGTCAGCCCCAGCATTTT.

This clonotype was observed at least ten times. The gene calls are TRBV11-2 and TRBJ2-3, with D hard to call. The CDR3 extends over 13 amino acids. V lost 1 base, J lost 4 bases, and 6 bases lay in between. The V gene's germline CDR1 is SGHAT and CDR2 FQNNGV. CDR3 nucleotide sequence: TGTGCCAGCAGCTTAGGGGCAGCAGATACGCAGTATTTT. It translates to CASSLGAADTQYF.

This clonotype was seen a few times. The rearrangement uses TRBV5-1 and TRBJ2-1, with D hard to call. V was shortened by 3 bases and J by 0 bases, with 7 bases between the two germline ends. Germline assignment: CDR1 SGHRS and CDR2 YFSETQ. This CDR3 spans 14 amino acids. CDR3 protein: CASSSEGSYNEQFF. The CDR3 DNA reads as TGCGCCAGCAGCTCGGAAGGCTCCTACAATGAGCAGTTCTTC.

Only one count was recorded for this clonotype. The CDR3 DNA sequence: TGTGCCAGCAGTTTTGCAGGGTACGAGCAGTACGTC. Its protein product is CASSFAGYEQYV. The genes are TRBV28 and TRBJ2-7, with D tentatively TRBD1 (5 bases). V shed 3 bases and J shed 4 bases, with 7 bases lying between them. The CDR3 has 12 residues. Germline V gives CDR1 MDHEN, CDR2 SYDVKM.

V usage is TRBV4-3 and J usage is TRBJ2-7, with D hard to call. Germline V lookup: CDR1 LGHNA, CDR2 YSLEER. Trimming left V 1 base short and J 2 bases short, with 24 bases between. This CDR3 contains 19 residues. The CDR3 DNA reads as TGCGCCAGCAGCCAAGTCTGCTGCGGAAAGGTGGACCGTGCCTACGAGCAGTACGTC. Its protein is CASSQVCCGKVDRAYEQYV.

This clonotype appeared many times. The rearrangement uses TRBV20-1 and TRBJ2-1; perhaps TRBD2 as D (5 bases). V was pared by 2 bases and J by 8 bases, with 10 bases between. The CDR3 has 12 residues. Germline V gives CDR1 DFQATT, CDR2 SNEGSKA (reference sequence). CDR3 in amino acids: CSARLSGYEQFF. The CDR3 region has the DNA TGCAGTGCTAGATTGAGCGGCTATGAGCAGTTCTTC.

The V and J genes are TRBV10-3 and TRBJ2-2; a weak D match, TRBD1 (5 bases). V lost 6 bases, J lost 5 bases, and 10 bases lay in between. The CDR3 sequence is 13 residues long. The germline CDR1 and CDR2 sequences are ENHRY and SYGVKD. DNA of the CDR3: TGTGCCATCAGGGGGCGGTTAACCGGGGAGCTGTTTTTT. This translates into CAIRGRLTGELFF.

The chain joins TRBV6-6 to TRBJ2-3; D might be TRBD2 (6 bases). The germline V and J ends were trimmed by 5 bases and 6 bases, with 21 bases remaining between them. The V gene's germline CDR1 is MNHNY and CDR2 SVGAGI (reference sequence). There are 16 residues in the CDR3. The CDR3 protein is CASSPRDSTIFDTQYF. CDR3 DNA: TGTGCCAGCAGTCCCCGGGACTCGACGATCTTCGATACGCAGTATTTT.

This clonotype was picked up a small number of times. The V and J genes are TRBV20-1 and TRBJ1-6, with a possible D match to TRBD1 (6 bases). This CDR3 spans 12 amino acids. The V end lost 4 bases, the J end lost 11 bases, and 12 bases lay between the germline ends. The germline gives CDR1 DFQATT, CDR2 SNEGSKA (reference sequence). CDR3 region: CSATGQSTPLHF. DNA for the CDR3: TGCAGTGCTACCGGACAGAGTACACCCCTCCACTTT.

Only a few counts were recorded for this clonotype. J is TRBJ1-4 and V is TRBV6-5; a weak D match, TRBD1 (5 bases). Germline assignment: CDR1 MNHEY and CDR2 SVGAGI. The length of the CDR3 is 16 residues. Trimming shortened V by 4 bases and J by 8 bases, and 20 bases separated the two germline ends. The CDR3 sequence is CASSSTHGRGDEKLFF. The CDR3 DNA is TGTGCCAGCAGTTCCACCCATGGGAGGGGTGACGAAAAACTGTTTTTT.

The CDR3 spells CASSTPGEAFF. The CDR3 DNA follows: TGTGCCAGCAGTACGCCTGGTGAAGCTTTCTTT. The chain carries TRBV6-5 and TRBJ1-1; D gene ambiguous. The CDR3 consists of 11 residues. Trimming stripped 5 bases from V and 7 bases from J, with 8 bases between. Germline CDR1 reads MNHEY; CDR2 reads SVGAGI.

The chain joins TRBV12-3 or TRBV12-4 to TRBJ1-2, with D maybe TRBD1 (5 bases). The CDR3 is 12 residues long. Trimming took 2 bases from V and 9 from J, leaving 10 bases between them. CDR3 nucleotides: TGTGCCAGCAGTTTACAGGGCATACGCTACACCTTC. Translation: CASSLQGIRYTF.

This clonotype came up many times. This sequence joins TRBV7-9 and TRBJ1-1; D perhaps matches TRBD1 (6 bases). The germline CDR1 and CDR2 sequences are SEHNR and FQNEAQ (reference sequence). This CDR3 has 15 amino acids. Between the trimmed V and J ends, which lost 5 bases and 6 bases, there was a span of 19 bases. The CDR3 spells CASSPGSTGTAEAFF. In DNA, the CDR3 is TGTGCCAGCAGCCCGGGGTCCACAGGGACTGCTGAAGCTTTCTTT.

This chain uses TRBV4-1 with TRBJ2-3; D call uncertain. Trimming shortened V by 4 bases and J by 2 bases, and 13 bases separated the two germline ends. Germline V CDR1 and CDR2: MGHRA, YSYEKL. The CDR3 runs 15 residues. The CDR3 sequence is CASSPSKEATDTQYF. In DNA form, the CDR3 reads TGCGCCAGCAGCCCCTCCAAAGAGGCCACAGATACGCAGTATTTT.

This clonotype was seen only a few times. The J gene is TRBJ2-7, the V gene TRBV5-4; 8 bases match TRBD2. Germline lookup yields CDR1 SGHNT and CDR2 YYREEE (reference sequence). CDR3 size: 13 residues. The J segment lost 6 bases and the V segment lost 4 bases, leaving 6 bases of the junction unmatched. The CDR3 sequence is CASSPGGVGEQYF. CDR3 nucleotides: TGTGCCAGCAGCCCGGGGGGGGTTGGCGAGCAGTACTTC.

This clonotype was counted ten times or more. The CDR3 DNA reads as TGCAGTGCTAGACAGGTGGGCTCCTCTGGCTACACCTTC. This sequence encodes CSARQVGSSGYTF. The J gene is TRBJ1-2, the V gene TRBV20-1; D remains ambiguous. The V and J ends lost 2 bases and 7 bases respectively, with 14 bases between them. The CDR3 totals 13 residues. Per the germline V gene, CDR1 is DFQATT and CDR2 is SNEGSKA (reference sequence).

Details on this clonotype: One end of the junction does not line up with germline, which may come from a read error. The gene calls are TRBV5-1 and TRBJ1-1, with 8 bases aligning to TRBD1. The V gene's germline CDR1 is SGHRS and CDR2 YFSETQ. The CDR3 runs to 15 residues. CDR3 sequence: CASSLQGGMNNEAFF. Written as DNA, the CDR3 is TGCGCCAGCAGCTTACAGGGGGGGATGAACAATGAAGCTTTCTTT.

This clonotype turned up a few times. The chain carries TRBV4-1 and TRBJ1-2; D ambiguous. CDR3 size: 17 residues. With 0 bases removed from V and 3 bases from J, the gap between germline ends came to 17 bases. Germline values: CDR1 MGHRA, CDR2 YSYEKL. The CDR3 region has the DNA TGCGCCAGCAGCCAAGAGTCAGTCTTTAGCGGAGACTATGGCTACACCTTC. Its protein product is CASSQESVFSGDYGYTF.

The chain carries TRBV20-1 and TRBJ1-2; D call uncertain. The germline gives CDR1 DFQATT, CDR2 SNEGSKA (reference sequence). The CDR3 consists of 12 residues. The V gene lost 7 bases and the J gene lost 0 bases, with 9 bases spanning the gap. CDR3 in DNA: TGCAGTGTCGGGCAGGCTAACTATGGCTACACCTTC. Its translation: CSVGQANYGYTF.

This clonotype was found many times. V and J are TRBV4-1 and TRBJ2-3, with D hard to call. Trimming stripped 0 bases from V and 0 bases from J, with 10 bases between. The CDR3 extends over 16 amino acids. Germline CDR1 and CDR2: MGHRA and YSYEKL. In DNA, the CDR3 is TGCGCCAGCAGCCAAGAAACACAGCCTAGCACAGATACGCAGTATTTT. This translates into CASSQETQPSTDTQYF.

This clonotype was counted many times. This chain's CDR3 is CSGRDGGQWTEAFF. CDR3 bases: TGCAGTGGCAGGGACGGCGGCCAATGGACTGAAGCTTTCTTT. The rearrangement joins TRBV20-1 to TRBJ1-1, with TRBD1 as a possible D gene (5 bases). CDR1 is DFQATT and CDR2 is SNEGSKA in the germline V gene (reference sequence). The CDR3 is 14 residues long. Trimming took 7 bases from V and 5 from J, leaving 20 bases between them.

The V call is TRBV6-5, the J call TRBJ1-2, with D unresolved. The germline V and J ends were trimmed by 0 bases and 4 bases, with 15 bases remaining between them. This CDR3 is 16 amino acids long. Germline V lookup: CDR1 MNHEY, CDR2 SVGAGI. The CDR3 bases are TGTGCCAGCAGTTACTCGAAGCAGGCTGCTGGCTATGGCTACACCTTC. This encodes CASSYSKQAAGYGYTF.

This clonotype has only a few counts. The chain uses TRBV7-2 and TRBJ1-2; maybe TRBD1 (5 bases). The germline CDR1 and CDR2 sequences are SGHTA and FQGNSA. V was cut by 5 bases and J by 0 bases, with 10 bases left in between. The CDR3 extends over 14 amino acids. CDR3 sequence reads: CASSPRQTNYGYTF. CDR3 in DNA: TGTGCCAGCAGCCCCAGACAGACTAACTATGGCTACACCTTC.